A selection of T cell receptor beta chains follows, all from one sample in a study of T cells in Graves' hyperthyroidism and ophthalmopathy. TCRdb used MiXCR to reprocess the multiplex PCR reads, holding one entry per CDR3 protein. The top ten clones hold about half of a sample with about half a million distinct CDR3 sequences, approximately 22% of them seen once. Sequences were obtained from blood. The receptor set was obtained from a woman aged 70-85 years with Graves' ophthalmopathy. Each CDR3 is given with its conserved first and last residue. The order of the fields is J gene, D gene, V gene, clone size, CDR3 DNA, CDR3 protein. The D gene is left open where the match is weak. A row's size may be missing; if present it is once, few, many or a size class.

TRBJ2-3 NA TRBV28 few TGTGCCAGCAGTCTCCGGGCTAACGGAAACACAGATACGCAGTATTTT CASSLRANGNTDTQYF
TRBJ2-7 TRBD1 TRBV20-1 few TGCAGTGCTAGAGATGGCAGGGGGCTTAACGAGCAGTACTTC CSARDGRGLNEQYF
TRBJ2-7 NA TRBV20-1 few TGCAGTGCTAGAGATCTGCGGTATAACTACGAGCAGTACTTC CSARDLRYNYEQYF
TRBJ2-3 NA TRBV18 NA TGTGCCAGCTCACCACTCCTCTTGACAGGTTTAAGCACAGATACGCAGTATTTT CASSPLLLTGLSTDTQYF
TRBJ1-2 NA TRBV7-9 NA TGTGCCAGCAGCTTAAAGGATTCTAACTATGGCTACACCTTC CASSLKDSNYGYTF
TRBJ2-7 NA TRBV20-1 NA TGCAGTGTCACAGGGACTTACTCCTACGAGCAGTACTTC CSVTGTYSYEQYF
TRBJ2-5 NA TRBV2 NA TGTGCCAGCAGTGTAAAAATGGACCGAGGGAAGTACTTC CASSVKMDRGKYF
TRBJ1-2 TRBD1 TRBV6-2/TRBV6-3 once TGTGCCAGCAGTTATCTCCAGGGGGCAGATGGCTACACCTTC CASSYLQGADGYTF
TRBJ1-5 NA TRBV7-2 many TGTGCCAGCCAGCCGGGAGGCGATCAGCCCCAGCATTTT CASQPGGDQPQHF
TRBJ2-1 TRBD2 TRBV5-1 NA TGCGCCAGCAGCGGGGGGACTAGCGGGGACAATGAGCAGTTCTTC CASSGGTSGDNEQFF
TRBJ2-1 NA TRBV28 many TGTGCCAGCAGCCCCGGGTTTCGTCGGAACAATGAGCAGTTCTTC CASSPGFRRNNEQFF
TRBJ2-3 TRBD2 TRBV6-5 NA TGTGCCAGCAGGCAACTAGCGGGAGCCCCCACAGATACGCAGTATTTT CASRQLAGAPTDTQYF
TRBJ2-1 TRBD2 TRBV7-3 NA TGTGCCAGCAGCACGACTAGCGGGGCGGAAAATGAGCAGTTCTTC CASSTTSGAENEQFF
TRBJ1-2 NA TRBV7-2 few TGTGCCAGCAGCTTAGGCAGGGGTGGGAATGGCTACACCTTC CASSLGRGGNGYTF
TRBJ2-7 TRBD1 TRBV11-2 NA TGTGCCAGCAGCTTCCCGAGACAGGGAAGCTCCTACGAGCAGTACTTC CASSFPRQGSSYEQYF
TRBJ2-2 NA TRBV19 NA TGTGCCAGTAGTTCCAGGGGTATCTCGAACACCGGGGAGCTGTTTTTT CASSSRGISNTGELFF
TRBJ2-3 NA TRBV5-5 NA TGTGCCAGCAGCTTCCGGAGGGGTGGGAGCACAGATACGCAGTATTTT CASSFRRGGSTDTQYF
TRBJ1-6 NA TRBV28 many TGTGCCAGCTACCCCCGGGGCAGTCGAAATTCACCCCTCCACTTT CASYPRGSRNSPLHF
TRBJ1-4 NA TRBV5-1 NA TGCGCCAGCAGCTTTGCAACTAATGAAAAACTGTTTTTT CASSFATNEKLFF
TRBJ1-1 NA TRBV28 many TGTGCCAGCAGTCCTGGGTGGAGGGCTGACGGCACTGAAGCTTTCTTT CASSPGWRADGTEAFF
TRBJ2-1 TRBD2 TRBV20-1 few TGCAGTGCTAGAGGGGCTAGCGGGAGGGCCGGGTCCTACAATGAGCAGTTCTTC CSARGASGRAGSYNEQFF
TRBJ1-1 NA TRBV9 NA TGTGCCAGCAGCCTGACAGGCACGGCTGAAGCTTTCTTT CASSLTGTAEAFF
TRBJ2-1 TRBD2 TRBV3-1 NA TGTGCCAGCAGCCAAGGCCTAGCGGGGAAGGGGGAGCAGTTCTTC CASSQGLAGKGEQFF
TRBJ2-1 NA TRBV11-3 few TGTGCCAGCAGCCTCAATGGAGACAATGAGCAGTTCTTC CASSLNGDNEQFF
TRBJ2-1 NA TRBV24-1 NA TGTGCCACCGGGCTCCCGGCAGGGTCCTACAATGAGCAGTTCTTC CATGLPAGSYNEQFF
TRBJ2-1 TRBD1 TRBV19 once TGTGCCAGTAGTGACAGGGGGAGTGAGCAGTTCTTC CASSDRGSEQFF
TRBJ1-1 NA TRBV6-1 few TGTGCCAGCAGTGAAGCGGCCCCGACCACTGAAGCTTTCTTT CASSEAAPTTEAFF
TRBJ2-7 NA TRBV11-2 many TGTGCCAGCAGCTTAGATCTAGTTAACGAGCAGTACTTC CASSLDLVNEQYF
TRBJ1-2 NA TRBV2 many TGTGCCAGCTACCAAGTTCCGGCAGAGAGAAACTATGGCTACACCTTC CASYQVPAERNYGYTF
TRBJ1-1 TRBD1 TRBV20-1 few TGCAGTGCTAGAGATGGGACAGGGAACACTGAAGCTTTCTTT CSARDGTGNTEAFF
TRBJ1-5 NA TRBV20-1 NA TGCAGTGCTCCACTTCCCTGGGGGAGCGATACGCAGCATTTT CSAPLPWGSDTQHF
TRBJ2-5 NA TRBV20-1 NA TGCAGTGCTAGAGCTCTTGGACGGGATAGTGTGGCCCAGTACTTC CSARALGRDSVAQYF
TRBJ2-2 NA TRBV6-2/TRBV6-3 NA TGTGCCAGCACCCAATTAGGGTCCCGGAACACCGGGGAGCTGTTTTTT CASTQLGSRNTGELFF
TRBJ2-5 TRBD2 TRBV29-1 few TGCAGCGTTGCGGGAGGGCCGGGGGAGACCCAGTACTTC CSVAGGPGETQYF
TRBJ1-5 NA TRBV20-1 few TGCAGTGCTAGATTGACAGCCAACGGGCCCCAGCATTTT CSARLTANGPQHF
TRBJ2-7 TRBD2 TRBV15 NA TGTGCCACCAGCGGGCTAGGGACTAGCGGGAGTTACGAGCAGTACTTC CATSGLGTSGSYEQYF
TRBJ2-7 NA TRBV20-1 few TGCAGTGCTAGAGATTTGGGCAGGGCCACCTACGAGCAGTACTTC CSARDLGRATYEQYF
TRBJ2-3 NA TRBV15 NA TGTGCCACCAGCAGAGCCTGGGGGCCTGGCACAGATACGCAGTATTTT CATSRAWGPGTDTQYF